The clone carrying this TCR beta chain has more than one count but fewer than ten. Its matching antigen is unknown. One end of the junction is discordant with germline, which a read error may explain. The data originate from a study of tumor-infiltrating lymphocytes in primary liver carcinoma. Turning to the study itself: Staged T1-T3 N0M0, the tumors had sizes that ranged from about 4.2 to 11 cm across. Study-level points and caveats: Only about 8-25% of top clones spanned all five tumor regions.

TCR beta cDNA was reverse-transcribed from roughly 0.45 ug of total RNA. The reaction used a constant-region primer and ProtoScript II reverse transcriptase. Three-round nested multiplex PCR performed with slightly modified ARM-PCR produced the TCR beta libraries. Each CDR3 protein is one row after TCRdb ran MiXCR on the multiplex PCR reads. The repertoire holds around 70,000 distinct CDR3 sequences, with about 72% as singletons. Unsorted bulk tissue (20-30 mg) underwent RNA and DNA co-extraction. Sequenced sample: liver tumor tissue from sampling region 4. Indicated subset: tumor region T4, right-lateral pole. The clonotype was recovered from a man in his forties or fifties with primary liver carcinoma and hepatitis B virus infection.

CDR3: CASSPMFGEQYF. The CDR3 coding sequence is TGTGCCAGCAGCCCAATGTTCGGCGAGCAGTATTTC. The chain recombines TRBV28 with TRBJ2-7; D remains ambiguous. The CDR3 has 12 amino acids. Germline V gene lookup returns CDR1 MDHEN and CDR2 SYDVKM.